A selection of T cell receptor beta chains follows, all from one sample in a study of human T cells and chemical hapten exposure. TCRdb itself ran the RACE reads through MiXCR, one entry per CDR3 protein. The sample shows roughly 100,000 distinct CDR3 sequences, around 12% of them seen only once. The sample in question was whole blood, obtained in connection with sensitization to the hapten diphenylcyclopropenone (DPC). These receptors were collected from a woman aged 45 to 65 with alopecia areata. Some clones in this sample may be carry-over from other donors' samples. Both conserved end residues are part of each CDR3. A D gene is named only where the DNA matches it firmly. Clone size is stated in some rows and not others, as once, few, many or a class when expanded.

d_call	v_call	j_call	clone_size	cdr3_aa	cdr3_nt
-	TRBV20-1	TRBJ2-6	few	CSARQQPSGANVLTF	TGCAGTGCTAGGCAGCAGCCCTCTGGGGCCAACGTCCTGACTTTC
TRBD1	TRBV20-1	TRBJ2-7	-	CSARGDRDREEQYF	TGCAGTGCTAGAGGGGACAGGGACAGAGAAGAGCAGTACTTC
-	TRBV28	TRBJ2-7	few	CASSKEVPNEQYF	TGTGCCAGCAGCAAAGAGGTCCCAAACGAGCAGTACTTC
TRBD1	TRBV15	TRBJ2-7	-	CATSRASGTGSSYEQYF	TGTGCCACCAGCAGGGCCTCCGGGACAGGGTCTTCCTACGAGCAGTACTTC
-	TRBV28	TRBJ1-2	few	CASRSYYGYTF	TGTGCCAGCAGGTCCTATTATGGCTACACCTTC
-	TRBV29-1	TRBJ2-7	few	CSVEGLSPYEQYF	TGCAGCGTTGAGGGGTTAAGTCCGTACGAGCAGTACTTC
-	TRBV3-1	TRBJ2-6	many	CASSQGESASGANVLTF	TGTGCCAGCAGCCAGGGTGAATCAGCTTCTGGGGCCAACGTCCTGACTTTC
-	TRBV29-1	TRBJ1-1	-	CSVRGGGVSEAFF	TGCAGCGTTAGAGGTGGAGGGGTGAGTGAAGCTTTCTTT
-	TRBV20-1	TRBJ1-1	once	CSARPSQGYTEAFF	TGCAGTGCTAGACCGTCTCAGGGGTACACTGAAGCTTTCTTT
-	TRBV7-2	TRBJ2-5	few	CASSTQQGKETQYF	TGTGCCAGCAGCACACAACAGGGTAAAGAGACCCAGTACTTC
-	TRBV19	TRBJ2-7	-	CASSVGLVSYEQYF	TGTGCCAGTAGTGTCGGACTGGTCTCCTACGAGCAGTACTTC
TRBD1	TRBV18	TRBJ1-1	few	CASSQGQVNTEAFF	TGTGCCAGCTCACAGGGACAGGTGAACACTGAAGCTTTCTTT
-	TRBV20-1	TRBJ2-7	many	CSAAVGGSYEQYF	TGCAGTGCTGCCGTAGGGGGGTCCTACGAGCAGTACTTC
-	TRBV6-6	TRBJ1-3	few	CASSRPGTGGNTIYF	TGTGCCAGCAGCCGCCCCGGGACGGGGGGAAACACCATATATTTT
TRBD1	TRBV18	TRBJ2-6	many	CASSPGQGMAGANVLTF	TGTGCCAGCTCACCCGGACAGGGGATGGCTGGGGCCAACGTCCTGACTTTC
-	TRBV28	TRBJ2-7	few	CASSSPSYEQYF	TGTGCCAGCAGTTCTCCTTCCTACGAGCAGTACTTC
-	TRBV18	TRBJ2-2	-	CASSPLGQRSSGELFF	TGTGCCAGCTCACCATTAGGACAGAGGTCCTCCGGGGAGCTGTTTTTT
-	TRBV5-1	TRBJ2-5	many	CASSLALATQETQYF	TGCGCCAGCAGCTTGGCCTTGGCGACCCAAGAGACCCAGTACTTC
-	TRBV2	TRBJ2-5	-	CASSYSQKTQYF	TGTGCCAGCAGTTATAGTCAGAAGACCCAGTACTTC
-	TRBV5-1	TRBJ2-1	once	CASSSPGREQGSNEQFF	TGCGCCAGCAGCTCGCCTGGGCGGGAACAGGGAAGTAATGAGCAGTTCTTC
TRBD1	TRBV2	TRBJ1-4	-	CASSSGQGYEKLFF	TGTGCCAGCAGCTCGGGACAGGGTTATGAAAAACTGTTTTTT
TRBD1	TRBV5-1	TRBJ2-7	few	CASSLVQGSYEQYF	TGCGCCAGCAGCTTGGTACAGGGGTCCTACGAGCAGTACTTC
-	TRBV7-9	TRBJ1-3	few	CASSSDTIGSGNTIYF	TGTGCCAGCAGCTCAGACACTATAGGCTCTGGAAACACCATATATTTT
-	TRBV7-9	TRBJ2-3	-	CASRSIGGPDTQYF	TGTGCCAGCAGATCAATCGGGGGGCCAGATACGCAGTATTTT
-	TRBV7-2	TRBJ2-3	-	CASSPSSGGTTQYF	TGTGCCAGCAGCCCAAGTAGCGGAGGCACTACGCAGTATTTT
TRBD1	TRBV6-5	TRBJ1-6	many	CASSYSGQVYNSPLHF	TGTGCCAGCAGTTACTCGGGACAGGTCTATAATTCACCCCTCCACTTT
-	TRBV6-5	TRBJ1-5	-	CASSPLGNQPQHF	TGTGCCAGCAGCCCACTAGGCAATCAGCCCCAGCATTTT
-	TRBV6-6	TRBJ1-5	few	CATHTGTADDQPQHF	TGTGCCACTCATACGGGGACGGCTGATGATCAGCCCCAGCATTTT
-	TRBV18	TRBJ2-5	many	CASSPRETQYF	TGTGCCAGCTCACCACGAGAGACCCAGTACTTC
TRBD1	TRBV10-1	TRBJ1-1	-	CASSDPGGMNTEAFF	TGCGCCAGCAGTGACCCAGGGGGAATGAACACTGAAGCTTTCTTT
-	TRBV7-2	TRBJ2-1	-	CASSSLGEQFF	TGTGCCAGCAGCTCTTTGGGTGAGCAGTTCTTC
-	TRBV10-3	TRBJ2-1	many	CAITGTGVEQFF	TGTGCCATCACGGGAACGGGTGTGGAGCAGTTCTTC
-	TRBV7-9	TRBJ1-1	few	CASSLVGSGVIF	TGTGCCAGCAGCTTAGTGGGGTCTGGGGTCATCTTT